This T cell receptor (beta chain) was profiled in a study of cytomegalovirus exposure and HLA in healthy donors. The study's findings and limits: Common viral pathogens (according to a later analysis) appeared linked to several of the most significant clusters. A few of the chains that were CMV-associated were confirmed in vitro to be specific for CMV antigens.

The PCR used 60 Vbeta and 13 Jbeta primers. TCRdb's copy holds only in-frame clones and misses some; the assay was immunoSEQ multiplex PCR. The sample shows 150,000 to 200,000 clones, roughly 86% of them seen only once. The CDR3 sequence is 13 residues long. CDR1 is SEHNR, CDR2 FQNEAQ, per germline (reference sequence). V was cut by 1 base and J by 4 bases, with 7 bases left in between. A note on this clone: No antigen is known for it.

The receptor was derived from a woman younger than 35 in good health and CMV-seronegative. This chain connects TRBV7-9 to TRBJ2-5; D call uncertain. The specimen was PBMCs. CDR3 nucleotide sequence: TGTGCCAGCAGCTTAGGGCCCAGAGAGACCCAGTACTTC. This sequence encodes CASSLGPRETQYF.